This passage covers 6 T cell receptor beta chains from one sample sequenced in a study of Ad26.COV2.S vaccination and SARS-CoV-2 variants. Only in-frame clones appear in the TCRdb table, and some are missing; sequencing was by immunoSEQ multiplex PCR. The table has approximately 400,000 clones, roughly 84% seen once; the top ten hold about 3.3%. Indicated treatment: around 19 received Ad26.COV2.S at low or high dose, single or two shots; about 5 received placebo; per-sample allocation not given. The study sampled participants on day 63 after the first vaccine or placebo injection. Here the sequenced sample was peripheral blood, taken in a trial of Ad26.COV2.S vaccine versus placebo. The receptors here all came from a person aged 18-60 years who received the Ad26.COV2.S COVID-19 vaccine or a placebo.

The chain links TRBV15 to TRBJ1-2, with 7 bases aligning to TRBD1. This CDR3 has 17 residues. Germline loops: CDR1 LNHNV, CDR2 YYDKDF (reference sequence). With V trimmed by 0 bases and J by 5 bases, 12 bases remained unmatched. CDR3 region: CATSRDAPGGQAYGYTF. The CDR3, as DNA: TGTGCCACCAGCAGAGACGCCCCAGGAGGACAGGCTTATGGCTACACCTTC.

The CDR3 loop is CASSLENWDQAEAFF. CDR3 bases: TGCGCCAGCAGCTTGGAGAATTGGGACCAAGCTGAAGCTTTCTTT. The chain recombines TRBV5-1 with TRBJ1-1, with D tentatively TRBD1 (5 bases). The ends were cut back, 0 bases at V and 6 bases at J, with 15 bases in the middle. The CDR3 is 15 residues long. Germline V CDR1 and CDR2: SGHRS, YFSETQ.

The chain uses TRBV11-2 and TRBJ1-2; D not resolved. Looked up from germline, CDR1 is SGHAT and CDR2 is FQNNGV. The CDR3 is 15 amino acids. Between the trimmed V and J ends, which lost 1 base and 1 base, there was a span of 10 bases. The CDR3, as DNA: TGTGCCAGCAGCTTAGCTCAGGCTCATAACTATGGCTACACCTTC. As protein: CASSLAQAHNYGYTF.

The chain carries TRBV27 and TRBJ1-2; 7 bases map to TRBD1. With V trimmed by 7 bases and J by 3 bases, 11 bases remained unmatched. CDR1 is MNHEY and CDR2 is SMNVEV in the germline V gene (reference sequence). The CDR3 consists of 15 residues. Here the CDR3 reads CASTRSGTAYYGYTF. CDR3 DNA: TGTGCCAGCACCCGAAGCGGGACAGCTTACTATGGCTACACCTTC.

V and J are TRBV19 and TRBJ2-2, with TRBD2 identical over 8 bases. The CDR3 runs to 17 residues. Germline V lookup: CDR1 LNHDA, CDR2 SQIVND (reference sequence). J lost 6 bases, V lost 5 bases, and 14 bases had no gene match. CDR3 loop: CASSPPGGVGPSGELFF. CDR3 coding DNA: TGTGCCAGTAGTCCCCCGGGGGGGGTAGGCCCTTCCGGGGAGCTGTTTTTT.

This clone was recorded only once. With a much larger clone just one base away, this may be a read error. V gene TRBV6-2 or TRBV6-3 combines with J gene TRBJ2-2; the match to TRBD1 covers 9 bases. CDR3 length equals 15 residues. Germline CDR1 MNHEY, CDR2 SVGEGT. J gave up 0 bases and V 6 bases, and 2 bases lay outside the gene matches. The CDR3 reads CASSRQGANTGELFF. CDR3 DNA sequence: TGTGCCAGCAGCAGACAGGGGGCGAACACCGGGGAGCTGTTTTTT.